What follows are 30 T cell receptor beta chains derived from one specimen sequenced in a study of control samples from healthy donors and cancer patients. Only in-frame clones appear in the TCRdb table, and some are missing; sequencing was by immunoSEQ multiplex PCR. This table has roughly 120,000 clones, approximately 94% appearing once. Specimen: PBMCs. These receptors all stem from a man aged 45-65 years with head and neck cancer.

The V gene is TRBV7-8, the J gene TRBJ2-7; TRBD1 matches 8 bases. CDR1 is SGHVS, CDR2 FQNEAQ, per germline. The CDR3 extends over 14 amino acids. With V trimmed by 8 bases and J by 9 bases, 15 bases remained unmatched. The CDR3 DNA is TGTGCCAGCGCCTCCGGGACAGGTCTCTACTTGCAGTACTTC. It translates to CASASGTGLYLQYF.

The genes are TRBV7-9 and TRBJ2-7; the match to TRBD1 covers 9 bases. Germline V gene sequence: CDR1 SEHNR, CDR2 FQNEAQ (reference sequence). The CDR3 has 14 amino acids. V trimming: 5 bases; J trimming: 12 bases; junction bases outside the gene matches: 14. The CDR3 nucleotides are TGTGCCAGCAGCAGGAGTGGGGACAGGGATCATTGGTACTTC. This translates into CASSRSGDRDHWYF.

The V gene is TRBV29-1, the J gene TRBJ1-4, with unresolved D. With 4 bases removed from V and 5 bases from J, the gap between germline ends came to 8 bases. The CDR3 sequence is 12 residues long. The V gene's germline CDR1 is SQVTM and CDR2 ANQGSEA. In DNA form, the CDR3 reads TGCAGCGTTGGCGAACACAATGAAAAACTGTTTTTT. This encodes CSVGEHNEKLFF.

The chain employs TRBV30 and TRBJ2-5, with D hard to call. CDR3 length: 11 residues. V was cut by 1 base and J by 5 bases, with 5 bases left in between. CDR1 is GTSNPN, CDR2 SVGIG, per germline (reference sequence). Written as DNA, the CDR3 is TGTGCCTGGAGTGATCGGGAGACCCAGTACTTC. It specifies CAWSDRETQYF.

The chain combines TRBV19 with TRBJ1-5; D is undetermined. The CDR3 covers 12 residues. V was clipped by 4 bases and J by 6 bases, with 7 bases between them. Germline V gene lookup returns CDR1 LNHDA and CDR2 SQIVND (reference sequence). The CDR3 bases are TGTGCCAGTAGTAGATTAAGTCAGCCCCAGCATTTT. It specifies CASSRLSQPQHF.

The chain is built from TRBV7-9 and TRBJ2-5; either TRBD1 or TRBD2 may fit D (5 bases each). Trimming took off 0 bases at V and 4 bases at J, with 15 bases between the two ends. The length of the CDR3 is 16 residues. CDR1 and CDR2 (germline): SEHNR, FQNEAQ (reference sequence). CDR3 bases: TGTGCCAGCAGCTTAGCGGGGGAGATTATGGGAGAGACCCAGTACTTC. Translation gives CASSLAGEIMGETQYF.

The chain employs TRBV27 and TRBJ2-7; D remains ambiguous. Germline CDR1 MNHEY, CDR2 SMNVEV (reference sequence). Trimming took 3 bases from V and 4 from J, leaving 10 bases between them. The CDR3 loop spans 13 amino acids. The CDR3 protein is CASSLKGVYEQYF. The CDR3 nucleotides are TGTGCCAGCAGTTTGAAGGGTGTGTACGAGCAGTACTTC.

The chain links TRBV9 to TRBJ1-2, with unresolved D. This CDR3 has 15 amino acids. Germline V gene lookup returns CDR1 SGDLS and CDR2 YYNGEE. V was trimmed by 1 base and J by 5 bases, leaving 15 bases between them. The CDR3 DNA is TGTGCCAGCAGCGTATTTGACGGAGTATCATATGGCTACACCTTC. Residues: CASSVFDGVSYGYTF.

The chain couples TRBV3-1 (or the pseudogene TRBV3-2) to TRBJ1-2; 10 nucleotides agree with TRBD1. Germline CDR1 reads LGHDT; CDR2 reads YNNKEL (reference sequence). V was pared by 1 base and J by 7 bases, with 3 bases of the junction left unmatched. CDR3 length equals 14 residues. The CDR3 region is CASSQAGDRGGYTF. The CDR3 DNA is TGTGCCAGCAGCCAAGCTGGGGACAGGGGTGGCTACACCTTC.

The V and J genes are TRBV7-9 and TRBJ2-7; D might be TRBD2 (5 bases). CDR1 is SEHNR, CDR2 FQNEAQ, per germline (reference sequence). The CDR3 contains 12 residues. V was clipped by 8 bases and J by 6 bases, with 14 bases between them. As DNA, the CDR3 is TGTGCCAGCCGAACTAGAGGGCGCGAGCAGTACTTC. Amino acids: CASRTRGREQYF.

The V gene is TRBV24-1, the J gene TRBJ2-2, with D maybe TRBD1 (5 bases). V shed 5 bases and J shed 0 bases, with 9 bases lying between them. This CDR3 region has 15 residues. The germline gives CDR1 KGHDR, CDR2 SFDVKD. CDR3 amino acids: CATSARGANTGELFF. The CDR3 DNA sequence: TGTGCCACCAGTGCTAGGGGCGCGAACACCGGGGAGCTGTTTTTT.

V gene TRBV6-5 combines with J gene TRBJ2-3; 7 bases match TRBD2. The CDR3 is made up of 15 amino acids. J was trimmed by 5 bases and V by 6 bases; bases with no gene match: 11. Germline-derived CDR1 and CDR2 are MNHEY and SVGAGI. CDR3 sequence: CASRREAAGLDTQYF. The DNA for the CDR3 is TGTGCCAGCAGACGGGAGGCCGCCGGATTAGATACGCAGTATTTT.

The CDR3 is CASSSLPAGGRGEQYF. The DNA for the CDR3 is TGTGCCAGCAGTTCCCTTCCCGCAGGGGGTAGAGGCGAGCAGTACTTC. The chain carries TRBV28 and TRBJ2-7; 7 bases align to TRBD1. With 4 bases clipped from V and 6 bases from J, the junction kept 15 bases outside the gene matches. Germline loops: CDR1 MDHEN, CDR2 SYDVKM. CDR3 size: 16 residues.

The rearrangement links TRBV18 to TRBJ2-1, with 8 nucleotides matching TRBD1. The V gene end was trimmed by 3 bases and the J gene end by 0 bases; junction bases not matched to a gene: 4. Per germline, CDR1 KGHSH and CDR2 LQKENI. The CDR3 has 16 residues. CDR3 sequence (DNA): TGTGCCAGCTCACCCCAGGGGGCAAGCTCCTACAATGAGCAGTTCTTC. Protein sequence: CASSPQGASSYNEQFF.

In its sample, this clone was seen once. The V call is TRBV10-3, the J call TRBJ1-2; TRBD1 is a possible D gene (6 bases). V lost 10 bases and J lost 7, with 28 bases in between. The CDR3 runs 16 residues. The germline CDR1 and CDR2 sequences are ENHRY and SYGVKD. The CDR3 DNA sequence: TGTGCCACTACGCCTACGGTGGGGGCGGAATATGGTGGCTACACCTTC. Translating gives CATTPTVGAEYGGYTF.

This chain joins TRBV7-2 and TRBJ2-6, with D unresolved. Germline values: CDR1 SGHTA, CDR2 FQGNSA. Trimming left V 4 bases short and J 0 bases short, with 10 bases between. The CDR3 runs to 16 residues. For the CDR3, the DNA is TGTGCCAGCAGCTCAGCGTTTGGCTCTGGGGCCAACGTCCTGACTTTC. Encoded protein: CASSSAFGSGANVLTF.

This chain joins TRBV5-6 and TRBJ2-7; TRBD1 aligns across 9 bases. V lost 9 bases, J lost 11 bases, and 15 bases stayed unmatched. The CDR3 is 13 residues long. From germline, CDR1 is SGHDT and CDR2 YYEEEE. This CDR3 reads CATAGTGHEGEYF. In nucleotides, the CDR3 is TGTGCCACCGCCGGGACAGGGCATGAAGGGGAGTACTTC.

V usage is TRBV3-1 (or the pseudogene TRBV3-2) and J usage is TRBJ2-7; D remains ambiguous. V was trimmed by 3 bases and J by 5 bases, leaving 8 bases between them. The CDR3 is made up of 12 amino acids. Germline CDR1 and CDR2: LGHDT and YNNKEL (reference sequence). DNA of the CDR3: TGTGCCAGCAGCCAGAGCCCCCACGAGCAGTACTTC. Amino acid sequence: CASSQSPHEQYF.

The chain combines TRBV6-5 with TRBJ1-6; 9 nucleotides match TRBD1. CDR1 is MNHEY, CDR2 SVGAGI, per germline. The ends lost 6 bases at V and 10 bases at J; junction bases unmatched: 7. The CDR3 extends over 14 amino acids. The CDR3 sequence: CASRDDRGGSPLHF. The DNA of the CDR3 is TGTGCCAGCAGAGACGACAGGGGGGGATCACCCCTCCACTTT.

This CDR3 reads CASSLRGKGGNTIYF. CDR3 in DNA: TGTGCCAGCAGTTTACGGGGGAAGGGTGGAAACACCATATATTTT. The chain carries TRBV27 and TRBJ1-3, with a tentative D call TRBD1 (5 bases). V was shortened by 2 bases and J by 3 bases, with 11 bases between the two germline ends. This CDR3 region has 15 residues. Germline assignment: CDR1 MNHEY and CDR2 SMNVEV (reference sequence).

This clone was counted once. The V gene is TRBV30, the J gene TRBJ1-2, with D tentatively TRBD1 (5 bases). Germline values: CDR1 GTSNPN, CDR2 SVGIG (reference sequence). V was cut by 0 bases and J by 8 bases, with 16 bases left in between. The CDR3 is 14 residues long. CDR3 sequence (DNA): TGTGCCTGGAGTGTAGAGCCAGGGTTGCGAGGCTACACCTTC. Translated, it gives CAWSVEPGLRGYTF.

The V call is TRBV15, the J call TRBJ1-1; no firm D call. Germline CDR1 reads LNHNV; CDR2 reads YYDKDF (reference sequence). Trimming left V 1 base short and J 0 bases short, with 6 bases between. The CDR3 sequence is 14 residues long. The CDR3 nucleotides are TGTGCCACCAGCAGAGTTGGCTTGAACACTGAAGCTTTCTTT. This encodes CATSRVGLNTEAFF.

The chain has TRBV3-1 (or the pseudogene TRBV3-2) and TRBJ1-5, with unresolved D. Deletions cut 4 bases from V and 1 base from J, with 5 bases between. This CDR3 has 13 residues. Germline V gene data show CDR1 as LGHDT and CDR2 as YNNKEL (reference sequence). CDR3: CASSLGSNQPQHF. DNA for the CDR3: TGTGCCAGCAGCCTGGGAAGCAATCAGCCCCAGCATTTT.

The chain recombines TRBV7-8 with TRBJ2-6, with D tentatively TRBD1 (6 bases). Per germline, CDR1 SGHVS and CDR2 FQNEAQ. This CDR3 has 17 amino acids. Between the trimmed V and J ends, which lost 5 bases and 0 bases, there was a span of 14 bases. The CDR3 DNA sequence: TGTGCCAGCAGCCGACTCAGGGGAGACTCTGGGGCCAACGTCCTGACTTTC. Its protein is CASSRLRGDSGANVLTF.

The rearrangement uses TRBV2 and TRBJ2-5, with no clear D. V lost 5 bases, J lost 2 bases, and 3 bases lay in between. The CDR3 extends over 11 amino acids. Germline V CDR1 and CDR2: SNHLY, FYNNEI. DNA of the CDR3: TGTGCCAGCAGTACTCAAGAGACCCAGTACTTC. It translates to CASSTQETQYF.

This chain joins TRBV6-6 and TRBJ2-7, with 7 bases that match TRBD1. There are 14 residues in the CDR3. The trim removed 0 bases at V and 2 bases at J, leaving 1 base unmatched. Germline V gene sequence: CDR1 MNHNY, CDR2 SVGAGI (reference sequence). DNA of the CDR3: TGTGCCAGCAGTTACTCGACAGGGACCTACGAGCAGTACTTC. Encoded protein: CASSYSTGTYEQYF.

The chain recombines TRBV18 with TRBJ2-5; D is undetermined. V was shortened by 3 bases and J by 5 bases, with 7 bases between the two germline ends. The CDR3 has 12 amino acids. Germline assignment: CDR1 KGHSH and CDR2 LQKENI. The chain's CDR3 is CASSPMLETQYF. The CDR3 DNA reads TGTGCCAGCTCACCGATGTTGGAGACCCAGTACTTC.

In this sample, this clone turned up once. CDR3 coding DNA: TGCGCCAGCAGCTTGGTAGGCAGGCCAAATCTTAACTATGGCTACACCTTC. Translated, it gives CASSLVGRPNLNYGYTF. The J gene is TRBJ1-2, the V gene TRBV5-1; unclear D gene. With 0 bases removed from V and 1 base from J, the gap between germline ends came to 16 bases. This CDR3 is built from 17 residues. Germline CDR1 SGHRS, CDR2 YFSETQ.

The rearrangement joins TRBV11-2 to TRBJ2-7; the match to TRBD1 covers 8 bases. With 1 base clipped from V and 5 bases from J, the junction kept 4 bases outside the gene matches. The CDR3 runs 14 residues. CDR1 is SGHAT and CDR2 is FQNNGV in the germline V gene. CDR3 sequence reads: CASSLGTGSDEQYF. The CDR3 nucleotides are TGTGCCAGCAGCTTAGGGACAGGGTCCGACGAGCAGTACTTC.

V gene TRBV3-1 (or the pseudogene TRBV3-2) combines with J gene TRBJ1-4, with D possibly matching TRBD1 (5 bases). V was clipped by 0 bases and J by 0 bases, with 11 bases between them. The CDR3 sequence is 17 residues long. Germline V CDR1 and CDR2: LGHDT, YNNKEL (reference sequence). CDR3 coding DNA: TGTGCCAGCAGCCAAGATCTGAGGGGTGCAACTAATGAAAAACTGTTTTTT. Its protein product is CASSQDLRGATNEKLFF.